This entry is about one T cell receptor (beta chain). Its cognate antigen is unknown. The CDR3 consists of 16 residues. The germline gives CDR1 MNHEY, CDR2 SMNVEV (reference sequence). V shed 3 bases and J 5 bases; nucleotides not matched to a gene: 13. Only in-frame clones appear in the TCRdb table, and some are missing; sequencing was by immunoSEQ multiplex PCR. This table holds just over 200,000 clones, more than 75% found once. This sample was included in a study of cytotoxic CD8 clonotypes in ibrutinib-treated CLL. The study, taken as a whole, reports: At progression, clonality fell back toward baseline after rising at ibrutinib response.

Sample: PBMCs, taken after 12 months of ibrutinib treatment. The sequence was collected from a human donor with chronic lymphocytic leukemia. The V gene is TRBV27, the J gene TRBJ2-7; 7 nucleotides match TRBD1. Written as DNA, the CDR3 is TGTGCCAGCAGTTTCTCGGGACAGAAAAATGTCGACGAGCAGTACTTC. This encodes CASSFSGQKNVDEQYF.